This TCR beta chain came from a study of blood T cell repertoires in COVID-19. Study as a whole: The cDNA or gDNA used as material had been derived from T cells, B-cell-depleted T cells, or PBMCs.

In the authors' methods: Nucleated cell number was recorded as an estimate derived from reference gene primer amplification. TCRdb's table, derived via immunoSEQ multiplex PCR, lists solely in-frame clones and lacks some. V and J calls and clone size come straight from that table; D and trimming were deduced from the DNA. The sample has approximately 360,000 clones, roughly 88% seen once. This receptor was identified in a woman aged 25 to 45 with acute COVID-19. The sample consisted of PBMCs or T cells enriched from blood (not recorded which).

This chain's CDR3 is CASARQGARTEAFF. CDR3 nucleotide sequence: TGTGCCAGCGCTCGACAGGGGGCAAGAACTGAAGCTTTCTTT. The chain combines TRBV19 with TRBJ1-1; 10 nucleotides align to TRBD1. This CDR3 comprises 14 residues. CDR1 and CDR2 (germline): LNHDA, SQIVND (reference sequence). Germline trimming cut 9 bases from V and 5 bases from J; bases unmatched to any gene: 9. Complete variable domain (other parts from reference TRBV19 and TRBJ1-1): DGGITQSPKYLFRKEGQNVTLSCEQNLNHDAMYWYRQDPGQGLRLIYYSQIVNDFQKGDIAEGYSVSREKKESFPLTVTSAQKNPTAFYLCASARQGARTEAFFGQGTRLTVV.